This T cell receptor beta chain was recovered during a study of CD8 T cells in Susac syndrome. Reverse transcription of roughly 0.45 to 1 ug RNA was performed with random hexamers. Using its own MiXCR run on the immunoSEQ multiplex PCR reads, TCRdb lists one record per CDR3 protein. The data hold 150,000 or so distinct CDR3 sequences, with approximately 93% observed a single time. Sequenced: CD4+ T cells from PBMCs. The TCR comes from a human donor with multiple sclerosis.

As DNA, the CDR3 is TGTGCCAGCACCCGGACAGGCACGTTCGGGGGCCAGTACTTC. Translated, it gives CASTRTGTFGGQYF. This sequence joins TRBV12-3 or TRBV12-4 and TRBJ2-5; maybe TRBD1 (7 bases). V lost 7 bases and J lost 10, with 22 bases in between. The CDR3 totals 14 residues.